These 9 T cell receptor beta chains were sequenced from one sample in a study of blood T cells in healthy people across ages. Then a second PCR, running about 6 to 12 cycles, was carried out with a sample-barcoded 5' primer and a J-beta primer mix. TCRdb re-analysed the 5' RACE reads in MiXCR, keeping a single row per CDR3 protein. Among some 1.5 million distinct CDR3 sequences listed, under 55% were seen once. The material sequenced was blood. The receptor set was obtained from a woman aged 18-29 years in good health.

This chain connects TRBV4-2 to TRBJ2-3, with TRBD2 identical over 8 bases. The CDR3 length is 17 residues. The trim removed 2 bases at V and 6 bases at J, leaving 13 bases unmatched. Per germline, CDR1 LGHNA and CDR2 YNFKEQ. This chain's CDR3 is CASSQWGGGPIGDTQYF. The DNA of the CDR3 is TGTGCCAGCAGCCAATGGGGCGGGGGGCCGATCGGTGATACGCAGTATTTT.

This clonotype was detected only a few times. The V call is TRBV7-9, the J call TRBJ1-4; maybe TRBD1 (6 bases). This CDR3 is 15 amino acids long. Germline CDR1 and CDR2: SEHNR and FQNEAQ (reference sequence). Trimming shortened V by 0 bases and J by 5 bases, and 10 bases separated the two germline ends. Here the CDR3 reads CASSLAGGRNEKLFF. The CDR3 DNA sequence: TGTGCCAGCAGCTTAGCGGGGGGCCGGAATGAAAAACTGTTTTTT. Full variable domain (missing parts from reference TRBV7-9 and TRBJ1-4): DTGVSQNPRHKITKRGQNVTFRCDPISEHNRLYWYRQTLGQGPEFLTYFQNEAQLEKSRLLSDRFSAERPKGSFSTLEIQRTEQGDSAMYLCASSLAGGRNEKLFFGSGTQLSVL.

This clonotype was detected only a few times. V gene TRBV7-2 combines with J gene TRBJ2-1, with D uncertain. Germline CDR1 SGHTA, CDR2 FQGNSA. V lost 0 bases, J lost 1 base, and 10 bases lay in between. The CDR3 runs 16 residues. As DNA, the CDR3 is TGTGCCAGCAGCTTAGCTGGGGTGGCGTCCTACAATGAGCAGTTCTTC. Its translation is CASSLAGVASYNEQFF.

The chain has TRBV7-2 and TRBJ2-7; 7 bases agree with TRBD2. V was pared by 8 bases and J by 12 bases, with 19 bases of the junction left unmatched. The CDR3 is 14 residues long. Germline V gives CDR1 SGHTA, CDR2 FQGNSA. CDR3: CASRSGGTSAGWYF. The CDR3, as DNA: TGTGCCAGCCGCTCAGGAGGAACTAGCGCGGGGTGGTACTTC. The entire variable domain, with the rest obtained from reference TRBV7-2 and TRBJ2-7, is as follows: GAGVSQSPSNKVTEKGKDVELRCDPISGHTALYWYRQSLGQGLEFLIYFQGNSAPDKSGLPSDRFSAERTGGSVSTLTIQRTQQEDSAVYLCASRSGGTSAGWYFGPGTRLTVT.

The chain joins TRBV20-1 to TRBJ2-1, with 9 nucleotides matching TRBD2. V lost 5 bases, J lost 2 bases, and 7 bases stayed unmatched. The CDR3 covers 15 residues. Germline-derived CDR1 and CDR2 are DFQATT and SNEGSKA (reference sequence). Written as DNA, the CDR3 is TGCAGTGCTTACCAGACTAGCGGTCCCTACAATGAGCAGTTCTTC. It encodes CSAYQTSGPYNEQFF.

A few counts support this clonotype. The rearrangement uses TRBV5-1 and TRBJ2-7, with D unresolved. V was cut by 3 bases and J by 2 bases, with 9 bases left in between. Looked up from germline, CDR1 is SGHRS and CDR2 is YFSETQ. This CDR3 is 13 amino acids long. The CDR3: CASSSSNAYEQYF. DNA of the CDR3: TGCGCCAGCAGCTCATCGAACGCCTACGAGCAGTACTTC.

V and J are TRBV5-1 and TRBJ2-3, with a weak D call TRBD2 (6 bases). This CDR3 region has 16 residues. Trimming removed 0 bases at V and 4 bases at J, with 15 bases between. The V gene's germline CDR1 is SGHRS and CDR2 YFSETQ. The CDR3 protein is CASSLGGMLAADTQYF. CDR3 coding DNA: TGCGCCAGCAGCTTGGGAGGGATGTTAGCGGCAGATACGCAGTATTTT.

This chain uses TRBV5-1 with TRBJ2-1; D might be TRBD2 (5 bases). The CDR3 spans 15 residues. Trimming removed 0 bases at V and 4 bases at J, with 11 bases between. The germline V gene has CDR1 SGHRS and CDR2 YFSETQ. The CDR3 DNA follows: TGCGCCAGCAGCTTGGTTGCTCGGGGATACAATGAGCAGTTCTTC. Its protein product is CASSLVARGYNEQFF.

This clonotype was recorded a few times. The chain is built from TRBV7-3 and TRBJ2-1; 7 nucleotides match TRBD2. Germline loops: CDR1 SGHTA, CDR2 FQGTGA. V lost 5 bases to trimming and J lost 7 bases; unmatched junction nucleotides: 5. The CDR3 is 13 amino acids. The CDR3: CASSAQLANEQFF. As DNA, the CDR3 is TGTGCCAGCAGCGCCCAACTAGCGAATGAGCAGTTCTTC.